What follows are 14 T cell receptor beta chains derived from one specimen sequenced in a study of T cell repertoires in cytomegalovirus infection. A single record per CDR3 protein comes from TCRdb applying MiXCR to the reads. This sample has hundreds of thousands of distinct CDR3 sequences, with around 9.6% found just once. The sequenced material came from PBMCs. The receptors shown here come from a human donor in good health (CMV status not recorded). Some clones in this sample may be carry-over from other donors' samples.

This clonotype was observed many times. This chain uses TRBV7-2 with TRBJ2-7, with TRBD1 as a possible D gene (6 bases). There are 15 residues in the CDR3. Trimming took off 1 base at V and 6 bases at J, with 16 bases between the two ends. Germline V gene lookup returns CDR1 SGHTA and CDR2 FQGNSA. In nucleotides, the CDR3 is TGTGCCAGCAGCTTAGAGGACAGAACCTCTCGCGAGCAGTACTTC. This codes for CASSLEDRTSREQYF.

This clonotype was found many times. The V call is TRBV20-1, the J call TRBJ1-1; no clear D gene. Germline V gene sequence: CDR1 DFQATT, CDR2 SNEGSKA (reference sequence). This CDR3 spans 15 amino acids. Trimming stripped 6 bases from V and 1 base from J, with 18 bases between. The CDR3 loop reads CSAPRGGNSNTEAFF. In DNA, the CDR3 is TGCAGTGCCCCGAGAGGAGGGAACTCGAACACTGAAGCTTTCTTT.

This clonotype was counted between two and nine times. The CDR3 DNA follows: TGCGCCAGCAGTTCGACGGGACCGCCGTACGAGCAGTACTTC. Its protein product is CASSSTGPPYEQYF. The chain has TRBV10-1 and TRBJ2-7; the D call may be TRBD1 or TRBD2 (5 bases each). The germline CDR1 and CDR2 sequences are WNHNN and SYGVQD (reference sequence). V was trimmed by 5 bases and J by 4 bases, leaving 15 bases between them. There are 14 residues in the CDR3.

Ten or more counts support this clonotype. This rearrangement joins TRBV7-2 to TRBJ1-5; the D is unclear. Germline V lookup: CDR1 SGHTA, CDR2 FQGNSA. V gave up 2 bases and J gave up 6 bases, with 5 bases separating them. The CDR3 has 12 amino acids. CDR3 nucleotides: TGTGCCAGCAGCTTAATGTCTCAGCCCCAGCATTTT. It yields the protein CASSLMSQPQHF.

This clonotype was seen repeatedly, ten times or more. This chain uses TRBV5-4 with TRBJ2-5, with 12 bases aligning to TRBD1. CDR1 and CDR2 from the germline V gene are SGHNT and YYREEE (reference sequence). J lost 2 bases, V lost 4 bases, and 9 bases had no gene match. This CDR3 has 17 amino acids. The CDR3 bases are TGTGCCAGCAGCCTGGGGACAGGGGGCCTGGATCAAGAGACCCAGTACTTC. It is translated as CASSLGTGGLDQETQYF.

This clonotype was picked up a small number of times. The gene calls are TRBV20-1 and TRBJ2-3; TRBD2 matches at 10 bases. CDR1 and CDR2 from the germline V gene are DFQATT and SNEGSKA (reference sequence). V lost 6 bases to trimming and J lost 1 base; unmatched junction nucleotides: 7. The CDR3 loop spans 15 amino acids. The CDR3 nucleotides read TGCAGTGCAACGATAGCGGGGGGACGCACAGATACGCAGTATTTT. It yields the protein CSATIAGGRTDTQYF.

The rearrangement uses TRBV12-3 or TRBV12-4 and TRBJ1-5; the match to TRBD1 covers 9 bases. The CDR3 covers 16 residues. Trimming took 4 bases from V and 5 from J; bases not matched to a gene: 9. CDR3 region: CASSSMGQGLDQPQHF. The DNA of the CDR3 is TGTGCCAGCAGTTCAATGGGACAGGGACTCGATCAGCCCCAGCATTTT.

This clonotype was observed at least ten times. The gene calls are TRBV12-3 or TRBV12-4 and TRBJ2-7; D is unclear. The V end was cut by 5 bases, the J end by 5 bases, with 10 bases between. The CDR3 totals 12 residues. The chain's CDR3 is CASSLGPHEQYF. The CDR3, as DNA: TGTGCCAGCAGTCTCGGACCCCACGAGCAGTACTTC.

This clonotype showed up just a few times. The V and J genes are TRBV2 and TRBJ1-2, with D unclear. This CDR3 region has 12 residues. V was clipped by 6 bases and J by 8 bases, with 13 bases between them. Per the germline V gene, CDR1 is SNHLY and CDR2 is FYNNEI. The DNA for the CDR3 is TGTGCCAGCAGGGACTATCGGGAGGGCTACACCTTC. Its translation is CASRDYREGYTF.

This clonotype was detected ten times or more. The chain links TRBV28 to TRBJ1-5; D is ambiguous. The V end lost 7 bases, the J end lost 0 bases, and 16 bases lay between the germline ends. Per the germline V gene, CDR1 is MDHEN and CDR2 is SYDVKM. This CDR3 has 16 amino acids. DNA for the CDR3: TGTGCCAGCACCTACGCGAGAGGAAATAGCAATCAGCCCCAGCATTTT. Translation gives CASTYARGNSNQPQHF.

This clonotype was counted many times. This rearrangement joins TRBV5-1 to TRBJ2-3; weak D call: TRBD2 (5 bases). From germline, CDR1 is SGHRS and CDR2 YFSETQ. The V gene lost 3 bases and the J gene lost 4 bases, with 15 bases spanning the gap. The CDR3 length is 15 residues. Written as DNA, the CDR3 is TGCGCCAGCAGCTCGGATACTAGTACGGCAGATACGCAGTATTTT. Its protein is CASSSDTSTADTQYF.

This clonotype was seen more than once but under ten times. V is TRBV5-1 and J is TRBJ2-5, with no clear D. The CDR3 is 11 amino acids. Trimming shortened V by 6 bases and J by 5 bases, and 8 bases separated the two germline ends. Looked up from germline, CDR1 is SGHRS and CDR2 is YFSETQ. CDR3 DNA sequence: TGCGCCAGCACGCAAGGGGAGACCCAGTACTTC. Its translation: CASTQGETQYF.

This clonotype was seen ten or more times. The chain has TRBV10-1 and TRBJ2-1; 14 nucleotides agree with TRBD2. Germline-derived CDR1 and CDR2 are WNHNN and SYGVQD (reference sequence). CDR3 size: 19 residues. The J segment lost 7 bases and the V segment lost 0 bases, leaving 11 bases of the junction unmatched. The CDR3 reads CASSESMGLAGELRNEQFF. CDR3 coding DNA: TGCGCCAGCAGTGAGTCGATGGGACTAGCGGGGGAATTACGGAATGAGCAGTTCTTC.

The chain uses TRBV28 and TRBJ2-1, with 13 bases matching TRBD2. This CDR3 has 16 residues. Germline V CDR1 and CDR2: MDHEN, SYDVKM. J was trimmed by 6 bases and V by 8 bases; bases with no gene match: 10. The CDR3 DNA follows: TGTGCCAGCTCCACGCTATGGACTAGCGGGGGCAATGAGCAGTTCTTC. It specifies CASSTLWTSGGNEQFF.